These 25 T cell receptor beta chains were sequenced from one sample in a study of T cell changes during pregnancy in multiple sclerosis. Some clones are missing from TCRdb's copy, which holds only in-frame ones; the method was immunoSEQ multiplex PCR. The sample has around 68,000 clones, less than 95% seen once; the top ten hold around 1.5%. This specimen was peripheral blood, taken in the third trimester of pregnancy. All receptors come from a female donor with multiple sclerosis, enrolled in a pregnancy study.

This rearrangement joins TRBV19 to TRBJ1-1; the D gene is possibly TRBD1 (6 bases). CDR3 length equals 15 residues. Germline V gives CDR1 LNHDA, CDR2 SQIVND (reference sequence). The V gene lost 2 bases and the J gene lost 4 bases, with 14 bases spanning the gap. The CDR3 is CASSISQGKATEAFF. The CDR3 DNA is TGTGCCAGTAGTATATCCCAGGGGAAGGCCACTGAAGCTTTCTTT. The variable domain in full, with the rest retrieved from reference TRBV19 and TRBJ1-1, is DGGITQSPKYLFRKEGQNVTLSCEQNLNHDAMYWYRQDPGQGLRLIYYSQIVNDFQKGDIAEGYSVSREKKESFPLTVTSAQKNPTAFYLCASSISQGKATEAFFGQGTRLTVV.

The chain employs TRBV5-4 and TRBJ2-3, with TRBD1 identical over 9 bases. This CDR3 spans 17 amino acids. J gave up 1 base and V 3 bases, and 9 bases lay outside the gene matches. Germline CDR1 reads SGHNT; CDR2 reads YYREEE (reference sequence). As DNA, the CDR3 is TGTGCCAGCAGCTCCTTTACTAGGACAGGGGGCACAGATACGCAGTATTTT. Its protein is CASSSFTRTGGTDTQYF.

The CDR3: CASSASGGYTF. CDR3 nucleotide sequence: TGCGCCAGCAGTGCGAGCGGTGGCTACACCTTC. The genes are TRBV10-2 and TRBJ1-2; D gene ambiguous. The V and J ends lost 4 bases and 7 bases respectively, with 7 bases between them. Germline CDR1 and CDR2: WSHSY and SAAADI. The CDR3 runs to 11 residues.

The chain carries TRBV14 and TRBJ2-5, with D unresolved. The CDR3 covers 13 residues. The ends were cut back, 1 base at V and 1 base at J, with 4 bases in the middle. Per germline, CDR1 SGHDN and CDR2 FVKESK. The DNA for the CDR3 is TGTGCCAGCAGCCAAGCTTCCCAAGAGACCCAGTACTTC. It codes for CASSQASQETQYF.

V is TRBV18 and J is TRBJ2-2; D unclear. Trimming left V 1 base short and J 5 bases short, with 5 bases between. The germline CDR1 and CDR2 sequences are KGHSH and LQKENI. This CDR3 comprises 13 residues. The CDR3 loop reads CASSPQETGELFF. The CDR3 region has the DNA TGTGCCAGCTCACCACAGGAGACCGGGGAGCTGTTTTTT.

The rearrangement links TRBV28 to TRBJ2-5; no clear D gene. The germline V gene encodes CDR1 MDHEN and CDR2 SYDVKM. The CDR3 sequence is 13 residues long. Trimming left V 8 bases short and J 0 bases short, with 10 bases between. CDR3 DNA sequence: TGTGCCAGCTCACAGAAGTACCAAGAGACCCAGTACTTC. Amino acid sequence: CASSQKYQETQYF.

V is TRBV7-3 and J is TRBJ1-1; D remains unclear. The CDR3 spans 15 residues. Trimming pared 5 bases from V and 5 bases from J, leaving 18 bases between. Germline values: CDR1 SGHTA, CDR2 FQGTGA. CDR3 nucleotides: TGTGCCAGCAGCCGAGGGCCGGCCCCAGAGACTGAAGCTTTCTTT. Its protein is CASSRGPAPETEAFF.

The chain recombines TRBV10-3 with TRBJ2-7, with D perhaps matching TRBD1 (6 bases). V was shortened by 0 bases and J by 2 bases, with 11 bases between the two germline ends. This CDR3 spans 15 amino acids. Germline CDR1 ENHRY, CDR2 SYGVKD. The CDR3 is CAISESLGGPYEQYF. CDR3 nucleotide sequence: TGTGCCATCAGTGAGTCTCTAGGGGGTCCCTACGAGCAGTACTTC.

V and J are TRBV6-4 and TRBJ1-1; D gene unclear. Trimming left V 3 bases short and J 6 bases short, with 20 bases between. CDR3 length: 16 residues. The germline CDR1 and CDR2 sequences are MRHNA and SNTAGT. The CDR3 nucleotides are TGTGCCAGCAGTGAACGAGAGGGAAGGGAAATCGCTGAAGCTTTCTTT. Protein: CASSEREGREIAEAFF.

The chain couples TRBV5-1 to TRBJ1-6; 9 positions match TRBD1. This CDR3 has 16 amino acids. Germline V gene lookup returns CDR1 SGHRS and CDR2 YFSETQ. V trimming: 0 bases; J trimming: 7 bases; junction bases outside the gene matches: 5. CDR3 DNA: TGCGCCAGCAGCTTGGCTCCGACAGGGGGAAATTCACCCCTCCACTTT. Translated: CASSLAPTGGNSPLHF.

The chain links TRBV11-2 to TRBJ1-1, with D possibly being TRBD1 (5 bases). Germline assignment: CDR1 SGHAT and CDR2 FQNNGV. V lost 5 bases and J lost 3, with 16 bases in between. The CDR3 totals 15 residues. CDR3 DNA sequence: TGTGCCAGCAGCCACCGGGACTTTGGGTACACTGAAGCTTTCTTT. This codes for CASSHRDFGYTEAFF.

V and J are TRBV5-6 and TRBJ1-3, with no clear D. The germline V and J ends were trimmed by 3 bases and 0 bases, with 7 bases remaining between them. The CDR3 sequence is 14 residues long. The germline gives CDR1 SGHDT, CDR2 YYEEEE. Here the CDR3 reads CASSYTYSGNTIYF. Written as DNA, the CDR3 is TGTGCCAGCAGCTATACCTACTCTGGAAACACCATATATTTT.

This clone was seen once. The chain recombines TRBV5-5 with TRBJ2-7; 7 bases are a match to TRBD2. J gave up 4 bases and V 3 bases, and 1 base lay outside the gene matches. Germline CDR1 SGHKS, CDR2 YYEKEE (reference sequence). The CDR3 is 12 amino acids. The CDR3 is CASSWEGYEQYF. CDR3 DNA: TGTGCCAGCAGCTGGGAGGGGTACGAGCAGTACTTC.

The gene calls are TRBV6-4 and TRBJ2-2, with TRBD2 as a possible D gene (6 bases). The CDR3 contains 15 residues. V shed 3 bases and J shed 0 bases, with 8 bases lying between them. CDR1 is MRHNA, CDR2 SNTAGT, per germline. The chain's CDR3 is CASSEGTSNTGELFF. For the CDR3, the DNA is TGTGCCAGCAGTGAGGGGACTTCGAACACCGGGGAGCTGTTTTTT.

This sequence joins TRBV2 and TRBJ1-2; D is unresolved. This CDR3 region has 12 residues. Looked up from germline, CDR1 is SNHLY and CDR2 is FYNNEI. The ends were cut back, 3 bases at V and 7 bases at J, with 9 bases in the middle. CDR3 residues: CASSDRLAGYTF. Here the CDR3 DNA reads TGTGCCAGCAGTGACAGGCTGGCTGGCTACACCTTC. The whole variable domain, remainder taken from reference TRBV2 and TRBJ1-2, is EPEVTQTPSHQVTQMGQEVILRCVPISNHLYFYWYRQILGQKVEFLVSFYNNEISEKSEIFDDQFSVERPDGSNFTLKIRSTKLEDSAMYFCASSDRLAGYTFGSGTRLTVV.

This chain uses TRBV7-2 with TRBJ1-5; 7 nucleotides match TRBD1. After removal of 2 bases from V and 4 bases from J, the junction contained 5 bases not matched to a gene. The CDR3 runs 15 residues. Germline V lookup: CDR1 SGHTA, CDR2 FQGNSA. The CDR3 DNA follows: TGTGCCAGCAGCTTAATCGGGACAGCAAATCAGCCCCAGCATTTT. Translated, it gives CASSLIGTANQPQHF.

CDR3 sequence (DNA): TGTGCCAGCAGCGCCATCCGAGCGGGAGGCTATGGCTACACCTTC. It is translated as CASSAIRAGGYGYTF. The V gene is TRBV9, the J gene TRBJ1-2; D is uncertain. V was pared by 3 bases and J by 4 bases, with 16 bases between. Germline lookup yields CDR1 SGDLS and CDR2 YYNGEE. The CDR3 has 15 amino acids.

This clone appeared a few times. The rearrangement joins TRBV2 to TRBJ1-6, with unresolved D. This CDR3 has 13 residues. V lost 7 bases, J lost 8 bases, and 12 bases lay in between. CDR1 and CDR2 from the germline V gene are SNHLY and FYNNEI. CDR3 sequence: CASKLTGDSPLHF. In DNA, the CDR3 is TGTGCCAGCAAATTGACCGGGGATTCACCCCTCCACTTT.

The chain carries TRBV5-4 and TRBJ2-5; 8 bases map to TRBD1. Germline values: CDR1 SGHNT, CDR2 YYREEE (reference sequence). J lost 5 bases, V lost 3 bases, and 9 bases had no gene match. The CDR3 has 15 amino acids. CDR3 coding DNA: TGTGCCAGCAGCTATCCACAGGGGGGTAAGGAGACCCAGTACTTC. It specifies CASSYPQGGKETQYF. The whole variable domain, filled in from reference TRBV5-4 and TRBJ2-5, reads ETGVTQSPTHLIKTRGQQVTLRCSSQSGHNTVSWYQQALGQGPQFIFQYYREEENGRGNFPPRFSGLQFPNYSSELNVNALELDDSALYLCASSYPQGGKETQYFGPGTRLLVL.

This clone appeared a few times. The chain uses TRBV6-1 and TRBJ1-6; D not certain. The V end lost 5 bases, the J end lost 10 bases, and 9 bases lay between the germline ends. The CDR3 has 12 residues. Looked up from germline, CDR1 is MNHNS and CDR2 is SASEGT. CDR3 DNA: TGTGCCAGCAGTTCCCTCAGGTCACCCCTCCACTTT. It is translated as CASSSLRSPLHF.

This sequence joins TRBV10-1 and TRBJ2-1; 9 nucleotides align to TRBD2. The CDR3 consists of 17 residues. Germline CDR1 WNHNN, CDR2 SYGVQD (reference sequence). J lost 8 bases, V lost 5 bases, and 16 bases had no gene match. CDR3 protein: CASSNLGVAGVVYEQFF. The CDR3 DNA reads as TGCGCCAGCAGTAACCTCGGGGTAGCGGGAGTTGTCTATGAGCAGTTCTTC.

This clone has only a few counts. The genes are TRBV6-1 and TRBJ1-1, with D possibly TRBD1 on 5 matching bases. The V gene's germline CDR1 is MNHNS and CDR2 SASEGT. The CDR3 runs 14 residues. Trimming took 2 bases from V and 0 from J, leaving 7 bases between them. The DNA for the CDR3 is TGTGCCAGCAGTGAAACAGGAATGAACACTGAAGCTTTCTTT. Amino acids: CASSETGMNTEAFF.

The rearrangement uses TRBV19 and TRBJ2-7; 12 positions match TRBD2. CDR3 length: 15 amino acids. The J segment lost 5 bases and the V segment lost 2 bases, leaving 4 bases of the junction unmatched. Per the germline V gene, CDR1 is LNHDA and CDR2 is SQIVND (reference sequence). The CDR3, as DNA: TGTGCCAGTAGTATAACTAGCGGGGGGTTCGACGAGCAGTACTTC. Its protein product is CASSITSGGFDEQYF.

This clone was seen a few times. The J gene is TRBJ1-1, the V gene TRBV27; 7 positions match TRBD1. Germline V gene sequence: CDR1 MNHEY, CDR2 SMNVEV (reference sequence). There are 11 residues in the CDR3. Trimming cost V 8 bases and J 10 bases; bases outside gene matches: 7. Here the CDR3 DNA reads TGTGCCAGCGGCCATGGGACAGTAGCTTTCTTT. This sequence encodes CASGHGTVAFF.

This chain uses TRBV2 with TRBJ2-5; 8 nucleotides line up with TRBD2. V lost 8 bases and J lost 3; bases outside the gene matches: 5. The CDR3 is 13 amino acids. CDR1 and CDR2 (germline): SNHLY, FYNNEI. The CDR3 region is CASGISGEETQYF. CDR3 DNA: TGTGCCAGCGGAATTAGCGGGGAAGAGACCCAGTACTTC.